This passage covers 25 T cell receptor beta chains from one sample sequenced in a study of Ad26.COV2.S vaccination and SARS-CoV-2 variants. Treatment of the sample: over 15 received Ad26.COV2.S at low or high dose, single or two shots; 5 received placebo; per-sample allocation not given. The samples were gathered on day 63 after the first injection of vaccine or placebo. This table comes from immunoSEQ multiplex PCR, and its TCRdb copy is limited to in-frame clones, with some not included. The sample includes about half a million clones, 89% of them seen just once. The sample was peripheral blood, taken in a trial of Ad26.COV2.S vaccine versus placebo. Every receptor here comes from a person aged 18-60 years who received the Ad26.COV2.S COVID-19 vaccine or a placebo.

The chain joins TRBV11-2 to TRBJ2-1; D might be TRBD2 (6 bases). Germline V gives CDR1 SGHAT, CDR2 FQNNGV. The CDR3 consists of 14 residues. Trimming pared 2 bases from V and 4 bases from J, leaving 9 bases between. The CDR3 region has the DNA TGTGCCAGCAGCTTACGGGACTTGTACAATGAGCAGTTCTTC. This codes for CASSLRDLYNEQFF.

The chain joins TRBV29-1 to TRBJ2-5; 7 nucleotides align to TRBD2. This CDR3 is 14 amino acids long. V was pared by 0 bases and J by 5 bases, with 6 bases of the junction left unmatched. In germline, CDR1 is SQVTM, CDR2 ANQGSEA. The CDR3 DNA is TGCAGCGTTGAAGAAAACAAGGGAGGGGAGACCCAGTACTTC. Translating gives CSVEENKGGETQYF.

V gene TRBV2 combines with J gene TRBJ2-1, with D possibly TRBD2 on 5 matching bases. V dropped 8 bases and J dropped 7 bases, with 12 bases sitting between them. CDR3 length: 12 residues. Germline V gene data show CDR1 as SNHLY and CDR2 as FYNNEI. The CDR3 here is CASVAEGNEQFF. CDR3 coding DNA: TGTGCCAGCGTTGCAGAGGGAAATGAGCAGTTCTTC. Variable domain in full (rest from reference TRBV2 and TRBJ2-1): EPEVTQTPSHQVTQMGQEVILRCVPISNHLYFYWYRQILGQKVEFLVSFYNNEISEKSEIFDDQFSVERPDGSNFTLKIRSTKLEDSAMYFCASVAEGNEQFFGPGTRLTVL.

In its sample, this clone was seen once. CDR3 region: CASSYGGLGEQYF. Written as DNA, the CDR3 is TGTGCCAGCAGTTACGGGGGCCTGGGCGAGCAGTACTTC. The chain recombines TRBV6-2 or TRBV6-3 with TRBJ2-7; possibly TRBD1 for D (6 bases). The V and J ends lost 2 bases and 6 bases respectively, with 11 bases between them. The CDR3 has 13 residues. In germline, CDR1 is MNHEY, CDR2 SVGEGT.

V gene TRBV5-1 combines with J gene TRBJ1-2; D unclear. Trimming cost V 0 bases and J 11 bases, with 11 bases left between them. The CDR3 is 12 residues long. Germline CDR1 is SGHRS and CDR2 is YFSETQ. CDR3 coding DNA: TGCGCCAGCAGCTTGGCCGAGGGATCTTACACCTTC. As protein: CASSLAEGSYTF.

V and J are TRBV30 and TRBJ1-2, with no clear D. This CDR3 region has 12 residues. The germline CDR1 and CDR2 sequences are GTSNPN and SVGIG (reference sequence). The germline V and J ends were trimmed by 2 bases and 8 bases, with 12 bases remaining between them. The CDR3 loop is CAWSNSLNGYTF. The CDR3 bases are TGTGCCTGGAGTAACTCTCTTAACGGCTACACCTTC.

V and J are TRBV6-5 and TRBJ2-1, with 7 bases that match TRBD1. Germline V CDR1 and CDR2: MNHEY, SVGAGI. The CDR3 totals 15 residues. The junction had 7 bases not matched to a gene; V was cut back by 2 bases and J by 6 bases. The CDR3 sequence is CASSYAQGDVNEQFF. The CDR3 nucleotides are TGTGCCAGCAGTTACGCCCAGGGGGATGTCAATGAGCAGTTCTTC.

The rearrangement uses TRBV30 and TRBJ2-5, with D uncertain. Trimming stripped 2 bases from V and 5 bases from J, with 6 bases between. CDR1 GTSNPN and CDR2 SVGIG come from the germline V gene (reference sequence). This CDR3 contains 11 residues. The CDR3 nucleotides read TGTGCCTGGAGTCCCAGTGAGACCCAGTACTTC. It yields the protein CAWSPSETQYF.

This clone appeared a single time. The chain couples TRBV5-1 to TRBJ2-1; maybe TRBD1 (6 bases). Trimming removed 0 bases at V and 1 base at J, with 14 bases between. The germline V gene encodes CDR1 SGHRS and CDR2 YFSETQ. CDR3 length: 17 amino acids. The CDR3 DNA follows: TGCGCCAGCAGCTTGGTTACGACAGGCACGTCCTACAATGAGCAGTTCTTC. Translating it yields CASSLVTTGTSYNEQFF.

A note on this clone: This sample includes further DNA sequences coding for the same CDR3. The chain joins TRBV9 to TRBJ2-3; weak D call: TRBD2 (6 bases). This CDR3 has 13 amino acids. The germline V gene encodes CDR1 SGDLS and CDR2 YYNGEE. V gave up 2 bases and J gave up 3 bases, with 7 bases separating them. The CDR3 nucleotides are TGTGCCAGCAGCGTGGGGGGAACAGATACGCAGTATTTT. Translation: CASSVGGTDTQYF.

This chain links TRBV4-2 with TRBJ2-5; 12 nucleotides align to TRBD2. This CDR3 has 15 residues. V shed 1 base and J 5 bases; nucleotides not matched to a gene: 2. From germline, CDR1 is LGHNA and CDR2 YNFKEQ. For the CDR3, the DNA is TGTGCCAGCAGCCAAGCTAGCGGGAGGGTCGAGACCCAGTACTTC. Translation: CASSQASGRVETQYF.

The V and J genes are TRBV6-6 and TRBJ2-7, with a possible D match to TRBD1 (6 bases). The ends were cut back, 2 bases at V and 1 base at J, with 9 bases in the middle. The germline V gene has CDR1 MNHNY and CDR2 SVGAGI (reference sequence). This CDR3 spans 14 amino acids. The CDR3 protein is CASSYLDSSYEQYF. The CDR3, as DNA: TGTGCCAGCAGTTACCTGGACAGTTCCTACGAGCAGTACTTC.

V usage is TRBV7-2 and J usage is TRBJ2-3; 9 bases fit TRBD2. The V and J ends lost 1 base and 5 bases, in that order; junction bases with no gene match: 13. The germline CDR1 and CDR2 sequences are SGHTA and FQGNSA. The CDR3 contains 18 residues. DNA of the CDR3: TGTGCCAGCAGCTTAGATTTATTTCTAGCGGGAACAGGAGATACGCAGTATTTT. Its protein is CASSLDLFLAGTGDTQYF. Complete variable domain (other parts from reference TRBV7-2 and TRBJ2-3): GAGVSQSPSNKVTEKGKDVELRCDPISGHTALYWYRQSLGQGLEFLIYFQGNSAPDKSGLPSDRFSAERTGGSVSTLTIQRTQQEDSAVYLCASSLDLFLAGTGDTQYFGPGTRLTVL.

The genes are TRBV7-2 and TRBJ1-5; D is uncertain. This CDR3 spans 15 amino acids. With 1 base removed from V and 1 base from J, the gap between germline ends came to 8 bases. CDR1 is SGHTA and CDR2 is FQGNSA in the germline V gene. The CDR3 nucleotides read TGTGCCAGCAGCTTAGATGGGCTGAGCAATCAGCCCCAGCATTTT. It codes for CASSLDGLSNQPQHF.

V and J are TRBV11-2 and TRBJ2-1; D is ambiguous. V lost 5 bases to trimming and J lost 10 bases, with 12 bases between them. The CDR3 sequence is 12 residues long. CDR1 and CDR2 (germline): SGHAT, FQNNGV. CDR3 nucleotide sequence: TGTGCCAGCAGCCAACTGTTGCTAGAGCAGTTCTTC. Translating gives CASSQLLLEQFF.

The chain recombines TRBV11-3 with TRBJ2-1; 9 bases agree with TRBD1. The V gene's germline CDR1 is SGHNT and CDR2 YENEEA. V trimming: 5 bases; J trimming: 9 bases; junction bases outside the gene matches: 2. This CDR3 has 12 amino acids. The CDR3, as DNA: TGTGCCAGCAGCCCGACAGGGGGTGAGCAGTTCTTC. Amino acids: CASSPTGGEQFF.

This sequence joins TRBV2 and TRBJ2-5; D not certain. In germline, CDR1 is SNHLY, CDR2 FYNNEI. Trimming pared 1 base from V and 4 bases from J, leaving 10 bases between. The CDR3 has 14 residues. DNA for the CDR3: TGTGCCAGCAGTGAAGGGGTCTCTATAGAGACCCAGTACTTC. Its protein product is CASSEGVSIETQYF.

This clone occurred a few times. The rearrangement links TRBV4-2 to TRBJ1-1; the match to TRBD1 covers 9 bases. CDR3 length equals 15 residues. J lost 4 bases, V lost 0 bases, and 3 bases had no gene match. Germline V CDR1 and CDR2: LGHNA, YNFKEQ. The CDR3 protein is CASSQEQGAFTEAFF. As DNA, the CDR3 is TGTGCCAGCAGCCAAGAACAGGGGGCTTTCACTGAAGCTTTCTTT.

This clone was seen just once. V gene TRBV6-6 combines with J gene TRBJ1-3; D not certain. V was trimmed by 6 bases and J by 3 bases, leaving 15 bases between them. The length of the CDR3 is 15 residues. Germline V gene lookup returns CDR1 MNHNY and CDR2 SVGAGI (reference sequence). CDR3 in amino acids: CASSRPGRDGNTIYF. CDR3 nucleotides: TGTGCCAGCAGCCGTCCCGGGAGGGATGGAAACACCATATATTTT.

This sequence joins TRBV5-1 and TRBJ2-7; 13 bases fit TRBD2. The CDR3 has 16 residues. The ends lost 4 bases at V and 4 bases at J; junction bases unmatched: 8. Germline CDR1 reads SGHRS; CDR2 reads YFSETQ. CDR3 nucleotide sequence: TGCGCCAGCAGCCGGGGGACTAGCGGGAATTTGTACGAGCAGTACTTC. Its protein is CASSRGTSGNLYEQYF.

The chain employs TRBV24-1 and TRBJ1-3; D not certain. The CDR3 has 16 residues. The germline V and J ends were trimmed by 9 bases and 0 bases, with 17 bases remaining between them. Germline V gene data show CDR1 as KGHDR and CDR2 as SFDVKD. The CDR3 loop is CATVTGHVPSGNTIYF. The DNA of the CDR3 is TGTGCCACCGTGACCGGTCACGTGCCCTCTGGAAACACCATATATTTT.

The rearrangement uses TRBV30 and TRBJ1-3; the D gene is possibly TRBD1 (6 bases). The CDR3 is 13 amino acids. V was shortened by 5 bases and J by 4 bases, with 12 bases between the two germline ends. CDR1 is GTSNPN and CDR2 is SVGIG in the germline V gene (reference sequence). CDR3 region: CAWGQFQGNTIYF. The CDR3 DNA reads as TGTGCCTGGGGACAGTTCCAAGGAAACACCATATATTTT. The variable domain in full, completed from reference TRBV30 and TRBJ1-3, reads SQTIHQWPATLVQPVGSPLSLECTVEGTSNPNLYWYRQAAGRGLQLLFYSVGIGQISSEVPQNLSASRPQDRQFILSSKKLLLSDSGFYLCAWGQFQGNTIYFGEGSWLTVV.

This chain joins TRBV27 and TRBJ1-5; D gene ambiguous. Trimming stripped 3 bases from V and 6 bases from J, with 9 bases between. The CDR3 length is 13 residues. The germline V gene has CDR1 MNHEY and CDR2 SMNVEV (reference sequence). The CDR3 bases are TGTGCCAGCAGTTTCCTTTTAGGTCAGCCCCAGCATTTT. Its protein product is CASSFLLGQPQHF.

The V gene is TRBV7-2, the J gene TRBJ2-7; 11 bases are a match to TRBD2. Germline CDR1 SGHTA, CDR2 FQGNSA. Trimming cost V 1 base and J 10 bases; bases outside gene matches: 3. This CDR3 is built from 13 residues. CDR3 coding DNA: TGTGCCAGCAGCTTAGTACTAGCGGGAGACCAGTACTTC. Protein sequence: CASSLVLAGDQYF. The whole variable domain, filled in from reference TRBV7-2 and TRBJ2-7, reads GAGVSQSPSNKVTEKGKDVELRCDPISGHTALYWYRQSLGQGLEFLIYFQGNSAPDKSGLPSDRFSAERTGGSVSTLTIQRTQQEDSAVYLCASSLVLAGDQYFGPGTRLTVT.

The chain couples TRBV28 to TRBJ1-4, with D hard to call. CDR1 MDHEN and CDR2 SYDVKM come from the germline V gene. V lost 3 bases and J lost 7, with 12 bases in between. The CDR3 totals 14 residues. DNA for the CDR3: TGTGCCAGCAGTTTCCCGGGTTCGGGTGAAAAACTGTTTTTT. Translated: CASSFPGSGEKLFF.